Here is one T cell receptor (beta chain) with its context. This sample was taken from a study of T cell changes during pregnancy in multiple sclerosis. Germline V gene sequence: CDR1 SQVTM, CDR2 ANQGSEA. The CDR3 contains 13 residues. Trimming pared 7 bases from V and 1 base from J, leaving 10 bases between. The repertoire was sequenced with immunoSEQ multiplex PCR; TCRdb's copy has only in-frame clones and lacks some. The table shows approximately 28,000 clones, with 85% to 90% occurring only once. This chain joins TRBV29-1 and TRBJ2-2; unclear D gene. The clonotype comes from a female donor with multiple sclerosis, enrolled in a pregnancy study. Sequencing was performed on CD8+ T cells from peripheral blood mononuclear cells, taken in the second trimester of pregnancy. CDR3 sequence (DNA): TGCAGCGCACGCGGCGGGAACACCGGGGAGCTGTTTTTT. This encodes CSARGGNTGELFF.